What follows describes a single T cell receptor beta chain. The sample belongs to a study of blood T cell repertoires in COVID-19. Looking at the study overall: Researchers got acute and convalescent COVID-19 samples from the United States, Italy and Spain. PBMCs, B-cell-depleted T cells, or T cells provided the cDNA or gDNA that made up the material.

Authors' data handling: By means of reference gene primer amplification, nucleated cell counts were estimated. Only in-frame clones appear in the TCRdb table, and some are missing; sequencing was by immunoSEQ multiplex PCR. That table is the source of V, J and clone size, and D and trimming were worked out from the DNA. Of 250,000 or so clones detected, 75% to 90% appear once; the ten largest clones hold less than 0.95%. Germline loops: CDR1 MNHEY, CDR2 SVGAGI. This CDR3 has 13 amino acids. V was pared by 7 bases and J by 2 bases, with 12 bases between. The sequence was collected from a woman aged 40 to 49 who had recovered from COVID-19. Sequencing input: peripheral blood. The V and J genes are TRBV6-5 and TRBJ2-7; no firm D call. The CDR3 sequence: CASTAAPTYEQYF. CDR3 nucleotides: TGTGCCAGCACGGCAGCGCCCACCTACGAGCAGTACTTC.